These 26 T cell receptor beta chains share one sample of origin, sequenced in a study of blood T cell repertoires in COVID-19. Repertoires were generated with immunoSEQ multiplex PCR, while TCRdb's copy carries only in-frame clones and drops some. The data hold 200,000 to 250,000 clones, with approximately 83% observed a single time. Sequencing input: PBMCs or T cells enriched from blood (not recorded which). Receptors originate from a woman aged 40 to 50 with acute COVID-19.

This rearrangement joins TRBV3-1 (or the pseudogene TRBV3-2) to TRBJ2-4, with D possibly matching TRBD1 (5 bases). This CDR3 spans 16 amino acids. The ends were cut back, 0 bases at V and 7 bases at J, with 16 bases in the middle. Germline CDR1 is LGHDT and CDR2 is YNNKEL (reference sequence). The CDR3 DNA reads as TGTGCCAGCAGCCAAGATATGACAGCTCGCCGGAACATTCAGTACTTC. It encodes CASSQDMTARRNIQYF.

This chain's CDR3 is CASSGGLSNTGELFF. CDR3 in DNA: TGTGCCAGCAGTGGTGGACTCTCGAACACCGGGGAGCTGTTTTTT. V is TRBV2 and J is TRBJ2-2; D is perhaps TRBD2 (5 bases). V was clipped by 4 bases and J by 0 bases, with 9 bases between them. The length of the CDR3 is 15 residues. Looked up from germline, CDR1 is SNHLY and CDR2 is FYNNEI.

This rearrangement joins TRBV25-1 to TRBJ1-5; perhaps TRBD1 as D (6 bases). Germline loops: CDR1 MGHDK, CDR2 SYGVNS. The CDR3 consists of 14 residues. Between the trimmed V and J ends, which lost 2 bases and 6 bases, there was a span of 11 bases. This CDR3 is CASSERRGGQPQHF. For the CDR3, the DNA is TGTGCCAGCAGTGAACGCCGAGGGGGTCAGCCCCAGCATTTT.

The chain combines TRBV28 with TRBJ2-7; 11 nucleotides align to TRBD2. This CDR3 is 18 amino acids long. V was pared by 7 bases and J by 4 bases, with 18 bases of the junction left unmatched. Germline V lookup: CDR1 MDHEN, CDR2 SYDVKM. The CDR3: CASTSGGLAGGPRYEQYF. The CDR3 DNA reads as TGTGCCAGCACCTCAGGGGGCTTAGCGGGAGGGCCAAGGTACGAGCAGTACTTC.

The chain carries TRBV27 and TRBJ2-3; 7 bases are shared with TRBD1. The CDR3 sequence is 15 residues long. In germline, CDR1 is MNHEY, CDR2 SMNVEV (reference sequence). Trimming at V came to 4 bases and at J to 2 bases, leaving 6 bases not matched to a gene. The CDR3 sequence is CASSSKGGLTDTQYF. The CDR3 nucleotides are TGTGCCAGCAGTTCGAAAGGGGGCCTCACAGATACGCAGTATTTT.

The chain uses TRBV11-2 and TRBJ1-6, with a tentative D call TRBD1 (5 bases). This CDR3 region has 15 residues. Per the germline V gene, CDR1 is SGHAT and CDR2 is FQNNGV. V was cut by 2 bases and J by 8 bases, with 13 bases left in between. CDR3 in amino acids: CASSLRQGVDSPLHF. CDR3 bases: TGTGCCAGCAGCTTACGGCAGGGTGTAGATTCACCCCTCCACTTT.

The chain is built from TRBV2 and TRBJ2-7; D remains unclear. The CDR3 contains 12 residues. Germline CDR1 SNHLY, CDR2 FYNNEI. The V gene lost 8 bases and the J gene lost 3 bases, with 11 bases spanning the gap. The CDR3 region has the DNA TGTGCCAGCGGGCTGATCAACTACGAGCAGTACTTC. This encodes CASGLINYEQYF.

This chain joins TRBV18 and TRBJ2-1, with TRBD1 matching 10 bases. Germline CDR1 and CDR2: KGHSH and LQKENI. CDR3 length: 15 amino acids. Trimming removed 6 bases from V and 2 bases from J; junction bases left unmatched: 4. DNA of the CDR3: TGTGCCAGCTCCTGGACAGGGGGGACCTACAATGAGCAGTTCTTC. Its protein is CASSWTGGTYNEQFF. The complete variable domain, with remaining parts taken from reference TRBV18 and TRBJ2-1, reads NAGVMQNPRHLVRRRGQEARLRCSPMKGHSHVYWYRQLPEEGLKFMVYLQKENIIDESGMPKERFSAEFPKEGPSILRIQQVVRGDSAAYFCASSWTGGTYNEQFFGPGTRLTVL.

This chain links TRBV19 with TRBJ1-1, with D perhaps TRBD1 (5 bases). Between the trimmed V and J ends, which lost 5 bases and 0 bases, there was a span of 10 bases. The CDR3 length is 14 residues. Germline V gene sequence: CDR1 LNHDA, CDR2 SQIVND (reference sequence). The CDR3: CASSFGHLNTEAFF. The CDR3 DNA reads as TGTGCCAGTAGTTTCGGACATTTGAACACTGAAGCTTTCTTT. Drawing the rest from reference TRBV19 and TRBJ1-1, the complete variable domain is DGGITQSPKYLFRKEGQNVTLSCEQNLNHDAMYWYRQDPGQGLRLIYYSQIVNDFQKGDIAEGYSVSREKKESFPLTVTSAQKNPTAFYLCASSFGHLNTEAFFGQGTRLTVV.

This clone was picked up a small number of times. J is TRBJ1-2 and V is TRBV7-2; TRBD1 matches at 7 bases. J lost 1 base, V lost 5 bases, and 10 bases had no gene match. CDR3 size: 16 residues. Germline lookup yields CDR1 SGHTA and CDR2 FQGNSA. The CDR3 DNA is TGTGCCAGCAGCGTTGGGGGGACAGCTCTTAACTATGGCTACACCTTC. Protein sequence: CASSVGGTALNYGYTF.

The rearrangement joins TRBV7-2 to TRBJ2-7; D gene ambiguous. The CDR3 sequence is 14 residues long. The germline V and J ends were trimmed by 0 bases and 0 bases, with 6 bases remaining between them. The germline V gene encodes CDR1 SGHTA and CDR2 FQGNSA. CDR3 residues: CASSLAVSSYEQYF. CDR3 in DNA: TGTGCCAGCAGCTTAGCGGTTAGCTCCTACGAGCAGTACTTC.

V is TRBV27 and J is TRBJ2-1; 9 bases line up with TRBD1. V dropped 3 bases and J dropped 6; count of bases not matched to a gene: 6. Germline CDR1 is MNHEY and CDR2 is SMNVEV (reference sequence). This CDR3 contains 15 residues. The CDR3 sequence: CASSLAGTGPNEQFF. Written as DNA, the CDR3 is TGTGCCAGCAGTTTGGCCGGGACAGGGCCCAATGAGCAGTTCTTC.

This chain connects TRBV27 to TRBJ1-5, with TRBD1 matching 7 bases. Germline V lookup: CDR1 MNHEY, CDR2 SMNVEV (reference sequence). Germline trimming cut 0 bases from V and 6 bases from J; bases unmatched to any gene: 5. CDR3 length equals 15 residues. CDR3 nucleotide sequence: TGTGCCAGCAGTTTATCGACAGGGATGGGTCAGCCCCAGCATTTT. This sequence encodes CASSLSTGMGQPQHF.

The chain couples TRBV19 to TRBJ2-7; unclear D gene. Germline V gives CDR1 LNHDA, CDR2 SQIVND (reference sequence). This CDR3 is built from 14 residues. V lost 3 bases and J lost 0, with 9 bases in between. CDR3: CASSMKPNSYEQYF. The CDR3 coding sequence is TGTGCCAGTAGTATGAAGCCGAACTCCTACGAGCAGTACTTC.

V usage is TRBV5-1 and J usage is TRBJ2-1; the match to TRBD2 covers 8 bases. Germline assignment: CDR1 SGHRS and CDR2 YFSETQ. V gave up 2 bases and J gave up 5 bases; unmatched junction bases: 6. The length of the CDR3 is 15 residues. The DNA for the CDR3 is TGCGCCAGCAGCTTTGGTGGTAGCGGGAACAATGAGCAGTTCTTC. This codes for CASSFGGSGNNEQFF.

The chain uses TRBV11-2 and TRBJ2-2, with TRBD2 identical over 7 bases. The germline gives CDR1 SGHAT, CDR2 FQNNGV. The junction had 15 bases not matched to a gene; V was cut back by 5 bases and J by 6 bases. The CDR3 consists of 17 residues. The CDR3: CASSAHPLGGKSGELFF. In nucleotides, the CDR3 is TGTGCCAGCAGCGCCCATCCCCTGGGAGGGAAGTCCGGGGAGCTGTTTTTT. Combining the CDR3 with reference TRBV11-2 and TRBJ2-2 gives the whole variable domain EAGVAQSPRYKIIEKRQSVAFWCNPISGHATLYWYQQILGQGPKLLIQFQNNGVVDDSQLPKDRFSAERLKGVDSTLKIQPAKLEDSAVYLCASSAHPLGGKSGELFFGEGSRLTVL.

The chain recombines TRBV30 with TRBJ1-5, with TRBD1 identical over 8 bases. This CDR3 has 14 residues. The V gene end was trimmed by 1 base and the J gene end by 2 bases; junction bases not matched to a gene: 1. Germline assignment: CDR1 GTSNPN and CDR2 SVGIG (reference sequence). The CDR3 protein is CAWSEGQGNQPQHF. DNA for the CDR3: TGTGCCTGGAGTGAGGGACAGGGCAATCAGCCCCAGCATTTT.

This clone was seen only once. This chain joins TRBV30 and TRBJ1-5; D may be TRBD1 (5 bases). Germline CDR1 and CDR2: GTSNPN and SVGIG (reference sequence). The V and J ends lost 2 bases and 3 bases respectively, with 8 bases between them. This CDR3 is built from 13 residues. The CDR3 sequence is CAWSSGLNQPQHF. DNA of the CDR3: TGTGCCTGGAGTTCAGGGCTCAATCAGCCCCAGCATTTT.

V usage is TRBV28 and J usage is TRBJ1-2; a possible D gene is TRBD1 (6 bases). CDR1 is MDHEN and CDR2 is SYDVKM in the germline V gene. The CDR3 totals 12 residues. V was shortened by 7 bases and J by 3 bases, with 9 bases between the two germline ends. As DNA, the CDR3 is TGTGCCAGCACCAGGACAGACTATGGCTACACCTTC. Translated: CASTRTDYGYTF.

This sequence joins TRBV19 and TRBJ1-2; D is undetermined. This CDR3 is 14 amino acids long. Trimming left V 7 bases short and J 5 bases short, with 17 bases between. CDR1 LNHDA and CDR2 SQIVND come from the germline V gene (reference sequence). CDR3 in DNA: TGTGCCAGTAATGAGAGGATTTCTGGGTATGGCTACACCTTC. Amino acids: CASNERISGYGYTF.

The chain links TRBV29-1 to TRBJ2-1, with D maybe TRBD2 (5 bases). The germline gives CDR1 SQVTM, CDR2 ANQGSEA. The CDR3 is 16 residues long. Deletions cut 4 bases from V and 0 bases from J, with 16 bases between. As DNA, the CDR3 is TGCAGCGTTGTGGCCCTGGAGGAACACTCCTACAATGAGCAGTTCTTC. Its translation is CSVVALEEHSYNEQFF.

The chain employs TRBV27 and TRBJ1-1; 7 nucleotides align to TRBD1. Germline CDR1 is MNHEY and CDR2 is SMNVEV (reference sequence). V lost 3 bases, J lost 7 bases, and 5 bases stayed unmatched. The CDR3 covers 13 residues. The CDR3 nucleotides are TGTGCCAGCAGTTTCGACAGGGCCGTTGAAGCTTTCTTT. Residues: CASSFDRAVEAFF.

Note on this clone: Different DNA sequences within this sample yield the same CDR3. The genes are TRBV29-1 and TRBJ1-1, with 7 bases fitting TRBD1. V dropped 5 bases and J dropped 1; count of bases not matched to a gene: 1. This CDR3 has 12 residues. Germline V gene data show CDR1 as SQVTM and CDR2 as ANQGSEA. DNA of the CDR3: TGCAGCGTTCGACAGGGGAACACTGAAGCTTTCTTT. Amino acids: CSVRQGNTEAFF.

J is TRBJ1-2 and V is TRBV4-1, with a possible D match to TRBD1 (6 bases). Trimming took 1 base from V and 8 from J, leaving 20 bases between them. Looked up from germline, CDR1 is MGHRA and CDR2 is YSYEKL. This CDR3 has 16 amino acids. DNA of the CDR3: TGCGCCAGCAGCCAAGGTCCTGCGACAGGTCTAGTGGGCTACACCTTC. It specifies CASSQGPATGLVGYTF.

Comments on this clone: The junction departs from germline at one end; a sequencing error may be responsible. V usage is TRBV4-2 and J usage is TRBJ2-2; a weak D match, TRBD1 (5 bases). Germline V CDR1 and CDR2: LGHNA, YNFKEQ. This CDR3 comprises 15 residues. The CDR3 DNA is TGTGCCAGCAGCCCAGGGCGCTCGAAAACCGGGGAGCTGTTTTTT. It is translated as CASSPGRSKTGELFF.

The V gene is TRBV25-1, the J gene TRBJ2-7, with D maybe TRBD2 (5 bases). CDR3 size: 15 residues. Deletions cut 4 bases from V and 3 bases from J, with 16 bases between. Germline values: CDR1 MGHDK, CDR2 SYGVNS. The CDR3 region has the DNA TGTGCCAGCAGTGCCTCGAGCGGTGAATACTACGAGCAGTACTTC. Its protein is CASSASSGEYYEQYF.